The present entry profiles one TCR beta chain with its context. The data were obtained in a study of CD8 T cells in Susac syndrome. Trimming left V 2 bases short and J 5 bases short, with 11 bases between. This CDR3 is 14 amino acids long. Looked up from germline, CDR1 is SGHAT and CDR2 is FQNNGV. Random hexamers were used to reverse transcribe about 0.45 to 1 ug of RNA. MiXCR, applied by TCRdb to the immunoSEQ multiplex PCR reads, yields one record per CDR3 protein. Here the sample spans around 170,000 distinct CDR3 sequences, around 95% being singletons. The material sequenced was CD4+ T cells from PBMCs. The chain links TRBV11-2 to TRBJ2-3; a possible D gene is TRBD2 (6 bases). This clonotype was obtained from a human donor with Susac syndrome. The CDR3 DNA reads as TGTGCCAGCAGCTTAAGGCGGGGTCTAGATACGCAGTATTTT. This encodes CASSLRRGLDTQYF.